The clone carrying this TCR beta chain was seen more than once but under ten times. The antigen remains undetermined. Individuals who donated were healthy Caucasians from Russia aged 6 to 90. Drawing of peripheral blood yielded approximately 10 milliliters from each donor. This record belongs to a study of blood T cells in healthy people across ages. Regarding the study as a whole: Roughly linear declines in TCR beta diversity per million T cells occurred with age. Greater diversity and more naive CD4+ cells were seen in long-lived donors than in aged donors.

A sample-barcoded 5' primer and a J-beta primer mix were used in a second PCR of roughly 7 to 12 cycles. TCRdb recomputed calls from the 5' RACE reads with MiXCR, one row per CDR3 protein. The sample consists of 1.5 million to 2 million distinct CDR3 sequences, around half of them appearing once. The V gene end was trimmed by 6 bases and the J gene end by 4 bases; junction bases not matched to a gene: 8. The CDR3 has 13 amino acids. CDR1 DFQATT and CDR2 SNEGSKA come from the germline V gene (reference sequence). This clonotype was obtained from a woman aged 35 to 49 in good health. Sequencing input: blood. The chain has TRBV20-1 and TRBJ2-7, with 8 bases fitting TRBD1. The CDR3 DNA sequence: TGCAGTGCAAATAGGGACAGGAGTTACGAGCAGTACTTC. It is translated as CSANRDRSYEQYF.